One sample yielded the 31 T cell receptor beta chains listed below, sequenced in a study of cytomegalovirus exposure and HLA in healthy donors. The PCR was carried out with 60 Vbeta primers and 13 Jbeta primers. Here immunoSEQ multiplex PCR was the method, and the copy in TCRdb shows in-frame clones only, minus some. The data hold about 170,000 clones, with approximately 80% observed a single time. The sample consisted of PBMCs. These receptors were obtained from a male donor in good health and CMV-seronegative.

In regard to this clone: Other DNA variants within this sample encode the same CDR3. This chain uses TRBV5-1 with TRBJ1-1; TRBD1 aligns across 8 bases. Germline assignment: CDR1 SGHRS and CDR2 YFSETQ. V shed 4 bases, J shed 1 base, and the junction held 6 bases outside the gene matches. This CDR3 has 15 amino acids. The CDR3 reads CASSLSGTGNTEAFF. Written as DNA, the CDR3 is TGCGCCAGCAGCCTATCCGGGACAGGGAACACTGAAGCTTTCTTT.

The chain is built from TRBV5-1 and TRBJ1-3; tentative D call: TRBD1 (5 bases). With 2 bases removed from V and 4 bases from J, the gap between germline ends came to 13 bases. CDR3 size: 15 residues. CDR1 and CDR2 from the germline V gene are SGHRS and YFSETQ. The CDR3 protein is CASSFEAGSGNTIYF. The CDR3 nucleotides are TGCGCCAGCAGCTTTGAGGCAGGGTCAGGAAACACCATATATTTT. Full variable domain (remainder filled in from reference TRBV5-1 and TRBJ1-3): KAGVTQTPRYLIKTRGQQVTLSCSPISGHRSVSWYQQTPGQGLQFLFEYFSETQRNKGNFPGRFSGRQFSNSRSEMNVSTLELGDSALYLCASSFEAGSGNTIYFGEGSWLTVV.

CDR3 region: CASSISPQGGEQFF. Here the CDR3 DNA reads TGTGCCAGTAGTATTTCGCCCCAAGGAGGGGAGCAGTTCTTC. The chain has TRBV19 and TRBJ2-1; perhaps TRBD2 as D (6 bases). V lost 3 bases, J lost 10 bases, and 16 bases lay in between. Germline V gives CDR1 LNHDA, CDR2 SQIVND (reference sequence). The CDR3 runs to 14 residues.

There are a few counts of this clone. CDR3 amino acids: CASSEDRAPSNQPQHF. The CDR3 coding sequence is TGTGCCAGCAGTGAGGACAGGGCGCCCAGCAATCAGCCCCAGCATTTT. V is TRBV6-1 and J is TRBJ1-5; 8 nucleotides agree with TRBD1. The CDR3 is made up of 16 amino acids. Germline values: CDR1 MNHNS, CDR2 SASEGT. J lost 1 base, V lost 3 bases, and 5 bases had no gene match.

V and J are TRBV7-2 and TRBJ2-5, with TRBD2 identical over 10 bases. The CDR3 length is 15 residues. The J segment lost 0 bases and the V segment lost 5 bases, leaving 3 bases of the junction unmatched. Germline values: CDR1 SGHTA, CDR2 FQGNSA. The DNA of the CDR3 is TGTGCCAGCAGCCGAGCGGGGGGGTACCAAGAGACCCAGTACTTC. It yields the protein CASSRAGGYQETQYF.

V gene TRBV5-6 combines with J gene TRBJ2-5; 11 bases fit TRBD1. V lost 4 bases, J lost 8 bases, and 4 bases stayed unmatched. The CDR3 is made up of 13 amino acids. Germline lookup yields CDR1 SGHDT and CDR2 YYEEEE. DNA for the CDR3: TGTGCCAGCAGCAGGGGACAGGGGGGCACCCAGTACTTC. Its translation: CASSRGQGGTQYF.

The V gene is TRBV28, the J gene TRBJ2-7; D may be TRBD1 (6 bases). The germline V gene has CDR1 MDHEN and CDR2 SYDVKM. This CDR3 comprises 14 residues. Trimming shortened V by 6 bases and J by 5 bases, and 17 bases separated the two germline ends. Written as DNA, the CDR3 is TGTGCCAGCAGCCAAACAGGGCCCCAACACGAGCAGTACTTC. Amino acid sequence: CASSQTGPQHEQYF.

The chain carries TRBV7-2 and TRBJ1-3; D call uncertain. This CDR3 is 15 amino acids long. Trimming left V 1 base short and J 0 bases short, with 7 bases between. Germline V gene lookup returns CDR1 SGHTA and CDR2 FQGNSA. CDR3 nucleotide sequence: TGTGCCAGCAGCTTAGAAGGGAGCTCTGGAAACACCATATATTTT. This sequence encodes CASSLEGSSGNTIYF.

J is TRBJ2-7 and V is TRBV7-6; 7 bases line up with TRBD2. The CDR3 is 13 residues long. Germline CDR1 reads SGHVS; CDR2 reads FNYEAQ. After removal of 1 base from V and 5 bases from J, the junction contained 2 bases not matched to a gene. In DNA, the CDR3 is TGTGCCAGCAGCTTAGGACTAGCCGACGAGCAGTACTTC. It translates to CASSLGLADEQYF.

This chain connects TRBV19 to TRBJ1-2, with no clear D. CDR3 length: 14 amino acids. Trimming shortened V by 0 bases and J by 4 bases, and 9 bases separated the two germline ends. Germline loops: CDR1 LNHDA, CDR2 SQIVND (reference sequence). The chain's CDR3 is CASSIDLEGYGYTF. The CDR3, as DNA: TGTGCCAGTAGTATAGACCTCGAGGGCTATGGCTACACCTTC.

The chain uses TRBV29-1 and TRBJ2-6; D possibly corresponds to TRBD1 (5 bases). The CDR3 contains 16 residues. Germline assignment: CDR1 SQVTM and CDR2 ANQGSEA. V lost 6 bases and J 0 bases, leaving 15 bases between the germline ends. This CDR3 reads CSVRTRGISGANVLTF. CDR3 sequence (DNA): TGCAGCGTGAGAACAAGGGGAATCTCTGGGGCCAACGTCCTGACTTTC.

This clone is medium-sized. The chain carries TRBV19 and TRBJ2-7; D uncertain. CDR1 LNHDA and CDR2 SQIVND come from the germline V gene (reference sequence). V was shortened by 1 base and J by 7 bases, with 8 bases between the two germline ends. This CDR3 is 12 amino acids long. CDR3 region: CASSIGQREQYF. Here the CDR3 DNA reads TGTGCCAGTAGTATAGGCCAGAGGGAGCAGTACTTC.

The chain joins TRBV29-1 to TRBJ2-5; D may be TRBD2 (5 bases). This CDR3 comprises 12 residues. The V end was cut by 4 bases, the J end by 3 bases, with 9 bases between. Germline CDR1 SQVTM, CDR2 ANQGSEA. In nucleotides, the CDR3 is TGCAGCGTTGTTCCAGCGGAAGAGACCCAGTACTTC. The encoded protein is CSVVPAEETQYF.

This clone has just a few counts. CDR3 region: CASSLSEGNNEQFF. Written as DNA, the CDR3 is TGTGCCAGCAGCTTGTCCGAGGGAAACAATGAGCAGTTCTTC. The rearrangement uses TRBV5-6 and TRBJ2-1; maybe TRBD2 (5 bases). This CDR3 contains 14 residues. Germline V gene sequence: CDR1 SGHDT, CDR2 YYEEEE. The ends were cut back, 1 base at V and 5 bases at J, with 10 bases in the middle.

To note about this clone: A read error may account for a junction end that differs from germline. This chain connects TRBV7-9 to TRBJ2-3; 12 nucleotides align to TRBD2. The germline gives CDR1 SEHNR, CDR2 FQNEAQ (reference sequence). CDR3 length: 17 residues. The CDR3 DNA sequence: TGTTCCAGCAGCATCCGGACTAGCGGGGCAGGCACAGATACGCAGTATTTT. Its protein is CSSSIRTSGAGTDTQYF. Using reference TRBV7-9 and TRBJ2-3 for the parts outside the CDR3, the full variable domain is DTGVSQNPRHKITKRGQNVTFRCDPISEHNRLYWYRQTLGQGPEFLTYFQNEAQLEKSRLLSDRFSAERPKGSFSTLEIQRTEQGDSAMYLCSSSIRTSGAGTDTQYFGPGTRLTVL.

In nucleotides, the CDR3 is TGTGCCAGCAGTGTACACAGGGGGCTGGACTATGGCTACACCTTC. This sequence encodes CASSVHRGLDYGYTF. The chain links TRBV25-1 to TRBJ1-2; 9 bases agree with TRBD1. The ends lost 4 bases at V and 3 bases at J; junction bases unmatched: 6. Looked up from germline, CDR1 is MGHDK and CDR2 is SYGVNS. The CDR3 runs to 15 residues.

The count of this clone is one. V usage is TRBV4-2 and J usage is TRBJ2-1; D may be TRBD2 (7 bases). Germline V gene data show CDR1 as LGHNA and CDR2 as YNFKEQ. Between the trimmed V and J ends, which lost 4 bases and 8 bases, there was a span of 21 bases. The CDR3 has 16 amino acids. CDR3 DNA sequence: TGTGCCAGCAGCCGGTTGGGAGGGGGTAAGATCCATGAGCAGTTCTTC. This encodes CASSRLGGGKIHEQFF.

The genes are TRBV2 and TRBJ1-1; 7 bases agree with TRBD1. The J segment lost 4 bases and the V segment lost 6 bases, leaving 8 bases of the junction unmatched. This CDR3 region has 14 residues. CDR1 SNHLY and CDR2 FYNNEI come from the germline V gene. Here the CDR3 DNA reads TGTGCCAGCAGAGAGGGGGCCTCGATCACTGAAGCTTTCTTT. This codes for CASREGASITEAFF.

The J gene is TRBJ1-1, the V gene TRBV7-3, with TRBD1 matching 10 bases. Germline V lookup: CDR1 SGHTA, CDR2 FQGTGA. The CDR3 spans 14 residues. V trimming: 4 bases; J trimming: 8 bases; junction bases outside the gene matches: 7. The DNA for the CDR3 is TGTGCCAGCAGCTACTCGGGACAGGGGAGCGAAGCTTTCTTT. This translates into CASSYSGQGSEAFF.

The CDR3 region has the DNA TGTGCCAGCAGCTTAGAGGCCAGGGGGTTCACAGATACGCAGTATTTT. Translation gives CASSLEARGFTDTQYF. This chain uses TRBV7-3 with TRBJ2-3; 7 bases line up with TRBD1. Germline V gives CDR1 SGHTA, CDR2 FQGTGA. CDR3 size: 16 residues. The trim removed 2 bases at V and 2 bases at J, leaving 7 bases unmatched.

The chain is built from TRBV5-1 and TRBJ1-4; the D gene is possibly TRBD1 (6 bases). V was shortened by 4 bases and J by 8 bases, with 18 bases between the two germline ends. This CDR3 comprises 15 residues. Germline V gene sequence: CDR1 SGHRS, CDR2 YFSETQ. For the CDR3, the DNA is TGCGCCAGCAGCCCGGACAGTGCCCGTCCGGAAAAACTGTTTTTT. Translated: CASSPDSARPEKLFF. Looking up the rest from reference TRBV5-1 and TRBJ1-4 gives the full variable domain: KAGVTQTPRYLIKTRGQQVTLSCSPISGHRSVSWYQQTPGQGLQFLFEYFSETQRNKGNFPGRFSGRQFSNSRSEMNVSTLELGDSALYLCASSPDSARPEKLFFGSGTQLSVL.

A few counts support this clone. The chain carries TRBV2 and TRBJ1-1, with D uncertain. Trimming removed 7 bases from V and 0 bases from J, with 6 bases in between. CDR3 length: 12 residues. The germline gives CDR1 SNHLY, CDR2 FYNNEI. The CDR3 sequence: CASKELNTEAFF. The CDR3 DNA sequence: TGTGCCAGCAAAGAGCTGAACACTGAAGCTTTCTTT.

Of note for this clone: Its ends do not fully match the called genes, so a read error is possible. The chain combines TRBV27 with TRBJ1-5; TRBD1 agrees at 9 bases. The CDR3 consists of 14 residues. Germline V gene data show CDR1 as MNHEY and CDR2 as SMNVEV (reference sequence). The CDR3 loop reads CASSSTGGTEPQNF. CDR3 nucleotide sequence: TGTGCCAGCAGTTCGACAGGGGGGACAGAGCCCCAGAATTTT.

The V and J genes are TRBV27 and TRBJ2-2; no definite D call. The CDR3 runs to 13 residues. V lost 5 bases, J lost 5 bases, and 9 bases lay in between. CDR1 is MNHEY, CDR2 SMNVEV, per germline (reference sequence). The CDR3 DNA reads TGTGCCAGCAGTCGAGACTGGACCGGGGAGCTGTTTTTT. Translating gives CASSRDWTGELFF.

The CDR3 bases are TGTGCCAGCAGCGTAGACGGGAGCGGGGAAGAGACCCAGTACTTC. Translating it yields CASSVDGSGEETQYF. J is TRBJ2-5 and V is TRBV9, with 7 bases aligning to TRBD2. J gave up 3 bases and V 0 bases, and 5 bases lay outside the gene matches. The CDR3 runs to 15 residues. Germline V CDR1 and CDR2: SGDLS, YYNGEE.

This chain links TRBV6-5 with TRBJ2-1; 15 bases are a match to TRBD2. With 6 bases clipped from V and 12 bases from J, the junction kept 9 bases outside the gene matches. Per the germline V gene, CDR1 is MNHEY and CDR2 is SVGAGI. The CDR3 consists of 15 residues. The DNA for the CDR3 is TGTGCCAGCAGCCCTGGACTAGCGGGGGGGCTGGGGCAGTTCTTC. It codes for CASSPGLAGGLGQFF.

In its sample, this clone was seen once. The V call is TRBV7-6, the J call TRBJ1-1, with 7 bases identical to TRBD1. The germline CDR1 and CDR2 sequences are SGHVS and FNYEAQ. V shed 1 base, J shed 7 bases, and the junction held 6 bases outside the gene matches. This CDR3 region has 14 residues. CDR3 protein: CASSLVGTANEAFF. The CDR3 DNA is TGTGCCAGCAGCTTAGTAGGGACAGCGAATGAAGCTTTCTTT.

The chain couples TRBV5-4 to TRBJ2-6; no clear D gene. This CDR3 has 14 amino acids. Trimming cost V 1 base and J 2 bases, with 4 bases left between them. The germline CDR1 and CDR2 sequences are SGHNT and YYREEE (reference sequence). The CDR3 protein is CASSLNTGANVLTF. CDR3 DNA sequence: TGTGCCAGCAGCTTGAACACTGGGGCCAACGTCCTGACTTTC.

This chain uses TRBV5-4 with TRBJ2-5; TRBD2 matches 7 bases. The CDR3 totals 14 residues. The germline CDR1 and CDR2 sequences are SGHNT and YYREEE (reference sequence). V dropped 3 bases and J dropped 3; count of bases not matched to a gene: 5. CDR3 DNA: TGTGCCAGCAGCTCTCGGGCGGGAGAAGAGACCCAGTACTTC. This codes for CASSSRAGEETQYF.

The chain recombines TRBV19 with TRBJ2-3, with D hard to call. Germline-derived CDR1 and CDR2 are LNHDA and SQIVND (reference sequence). This CDR3 has 15 amino acids. V lost 5 bases to trimming and J lost 1 base, with 13 bases between them. CDR3 DNA: TGTGCCAGTAGTTTGAGTGTAGTAGGCACAGATACGCAGTATTTT. Amino acids: CASSLSVVGTDTQYF.

The rearrangement links TRBV19 to TRBJ1-5, with TRBD1 matching over 7 bases. Trimming took 5 bases from V and 9 from J; bases not matched to a gene: 10. CDR1 LNHDA and CDR2 SQIVND come from the germline V gene (reference sequence). CDR3 length: 14 amino acids. This CDR3 is CASSVQGSQRPQHF. In DNA, the CDR3 is TGTGCCAGTAGTGTACAGGGGTCCCAGAGGCCCCAGCATTTT.